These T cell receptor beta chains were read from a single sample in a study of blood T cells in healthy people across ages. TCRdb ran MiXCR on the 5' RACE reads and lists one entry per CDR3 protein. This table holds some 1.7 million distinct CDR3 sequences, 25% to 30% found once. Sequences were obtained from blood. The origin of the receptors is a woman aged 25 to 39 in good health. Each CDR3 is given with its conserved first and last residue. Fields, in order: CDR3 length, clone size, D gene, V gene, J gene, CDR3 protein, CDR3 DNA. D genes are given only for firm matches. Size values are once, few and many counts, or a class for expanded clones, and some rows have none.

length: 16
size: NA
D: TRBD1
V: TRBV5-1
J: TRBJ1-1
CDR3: CASSLAVGTGDTEAFF
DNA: TGCGCCAGCAGCTTGGCCGTCGGGACAGGGGACACTGAAGCTTTCTTT

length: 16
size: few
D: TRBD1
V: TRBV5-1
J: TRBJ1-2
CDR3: CARSLTPGTGNSGYTF
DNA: TGCGCCCGCAGCTTAACCCCCGGGACAGGGAATAGTGGCTACACCTTC

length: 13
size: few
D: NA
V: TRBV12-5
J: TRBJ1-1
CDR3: CASGGGMNTEAFF
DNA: TGTGCTAGTGGCGGGGGAATGAACACTGAAGCTTTCTTT

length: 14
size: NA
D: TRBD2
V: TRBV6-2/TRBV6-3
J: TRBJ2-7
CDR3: CASSGLAHFYEQYF
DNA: TGTGCCAGCAGTGGACTAGCGCATTTCTACGAGCAGTACTTC

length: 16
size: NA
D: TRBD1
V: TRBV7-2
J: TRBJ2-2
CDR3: CASRAQGAPNTGELFF
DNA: TGTGCCAGCAGGGCTCAGGGGGCACCGAACACCGGGGAGCTGTTTTTT

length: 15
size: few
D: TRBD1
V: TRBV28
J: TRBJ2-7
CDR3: CASSALQGRTYEQYF
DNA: TGTGCCAGCAGTGCCTTACAGGGGAGAACCTACGAGCAGTACTTC

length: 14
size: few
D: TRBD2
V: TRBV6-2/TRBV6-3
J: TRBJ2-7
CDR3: CASRLAGNTGEQYF
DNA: TGTGCCAGCAGATTAGCGGGAAACACGGGGGAGCAGTACTTC

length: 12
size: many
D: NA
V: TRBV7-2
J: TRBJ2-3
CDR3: CASRKNTDTQYF
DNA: TGTGCCAGCCGCAAGAACACAGATACGCAGTATTTT

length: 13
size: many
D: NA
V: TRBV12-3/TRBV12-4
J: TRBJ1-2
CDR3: CASSDDRGYGYTF
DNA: TGTGCCAGCAGTGATGACAGAGGCTATGGCTACACCTTC

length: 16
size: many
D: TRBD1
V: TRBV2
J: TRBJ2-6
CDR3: CASSDEGAAGANVLTF
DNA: TGTGCCAGCAGTGACGAGGGGGCGGCTGGGGCCAACGTCCTGACTTTC

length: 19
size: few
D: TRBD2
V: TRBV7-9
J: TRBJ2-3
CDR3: CASSSGLAGGSTSTDTQYF
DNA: TGTGCCAGCAGTTCTGGACTAGCGGGGGGGTCTACTAGCACAGATACGCAGTATTTT

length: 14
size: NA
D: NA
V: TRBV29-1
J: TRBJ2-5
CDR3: CSVLPLEKQETQYF
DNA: TGCAGCGTCCTACCTCTGGAGAAACAAGAGACCCAGTACTTC

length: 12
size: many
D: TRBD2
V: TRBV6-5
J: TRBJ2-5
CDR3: CASGSGRETQYF
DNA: TGTGCCAGCGGATCCGGGAGGGAGACCCAGTACTTC

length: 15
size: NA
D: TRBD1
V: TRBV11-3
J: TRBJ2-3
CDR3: CASSSGTGRTDTQYF
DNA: TGTGCCAGCAGCTCCGGGACAGGACGCACAGATACGCAGTATTTT

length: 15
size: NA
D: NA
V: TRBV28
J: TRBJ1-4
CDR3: CASSFGGASNEKLFF
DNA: TGTGCCAGCAGTTTTGGGGGGGCCTCTAATGAAAAACTGTTTTTT

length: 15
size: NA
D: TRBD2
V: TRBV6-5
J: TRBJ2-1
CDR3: CASSYGGSGSVEQFF
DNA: TGTGCCAGCAGTTACGGGGGTAGCGGGAGTGTTGAGCAGTTCTTC

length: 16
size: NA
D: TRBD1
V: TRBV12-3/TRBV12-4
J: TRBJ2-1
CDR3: CASSRTGTGLGNEQFF
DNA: TGTGCCAGCAGCCGAACCGGGACAGGGTTGGGCAATGAGCAGTTCTTC

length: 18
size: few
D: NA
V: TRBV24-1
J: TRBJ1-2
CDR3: CATSDGRDKRLTNYGYTF
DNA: TGTGCCACCAGTGATGGTAGGGACAAGAGGTTGACTAACTATGGCTACACCTTC

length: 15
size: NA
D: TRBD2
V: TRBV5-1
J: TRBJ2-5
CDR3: CASRDHTGGQETQYF
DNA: TGCGCCAGCAGGGATCATACGGGAGGTCAAGAGACCCAGTACTTC

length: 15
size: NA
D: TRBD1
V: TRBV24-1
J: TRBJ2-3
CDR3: CATSDPRGSTDTQYF
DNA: TGTGCCACCAGTGACCCCAGGGGGAGCACAGATACGCAGTATTTT

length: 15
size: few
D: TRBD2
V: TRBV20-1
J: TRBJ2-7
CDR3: CSAKLTSGPYNEQYF
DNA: TGCAGTGCTAAACTTACTAGCGGTCCCTACAATGAGCAGTACTTC

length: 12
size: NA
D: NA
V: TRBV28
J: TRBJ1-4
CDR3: CASSLWGEKLFF
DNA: TGTGCCAGCAGTTTGTGGGGTGAAAAACTGTTTTTT

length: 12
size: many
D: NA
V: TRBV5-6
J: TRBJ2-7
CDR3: CASSWKTYEQYF
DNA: TGTGCCAGCAGCTGGAAGACCTACGAGCAGTACTTC

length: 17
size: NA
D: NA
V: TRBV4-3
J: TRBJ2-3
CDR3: CASSQGASQRGTDTQYF
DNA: TGCGCCAGCAGCCAAGGGGCCAGCCAGCGCGGCACAGATACGCAGTATTTT

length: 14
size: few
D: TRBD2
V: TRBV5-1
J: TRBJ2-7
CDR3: CASSSSGGQYEQYF
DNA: TGCGCCAGCAGCTCGAGCGGGGGGCAATACGAGCAGTACTTC

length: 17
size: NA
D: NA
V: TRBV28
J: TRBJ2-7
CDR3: CASSPGLSTPSSYKQYF
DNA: TGTGCCAGCAGCCCGGGACTCTCCACCCCCAGCTCCTACAAGCAGTACTTC

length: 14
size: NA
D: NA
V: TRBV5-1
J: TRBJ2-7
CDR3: CASSLGTSYNEQYF
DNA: TGCGCCAGCAGCTTGGGGACCTCCTACAATGAGCAGTACTTC

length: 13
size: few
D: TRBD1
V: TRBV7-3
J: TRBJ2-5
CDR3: CAISMTGGEAQYF
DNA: TGTGCCATCAGCATGACAGGGGGAGAGGCCCAGTACTTC

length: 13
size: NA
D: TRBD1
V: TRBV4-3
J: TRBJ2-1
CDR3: CASSLRGTDEQFF
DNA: TGCGCCAGCAGCCTCAGGGGGACGGATGAGCAGTTCTTC

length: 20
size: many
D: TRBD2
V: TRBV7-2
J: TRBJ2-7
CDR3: CASSLEGQWTSGRVSYEQYF
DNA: TGTGCCAGCAGCTTAGAGGGGCAGTGGACTAGCGGGAGGGTGTCCTACGAGCAGTACTTC

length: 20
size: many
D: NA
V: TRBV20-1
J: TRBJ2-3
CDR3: CSARDRHHLPIGGSTDTQYF
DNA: TGCAGTGCTAGAGACCGGCATCATCTCCCGATAGGGGGTAGCACAGATACGCAGTATTTT

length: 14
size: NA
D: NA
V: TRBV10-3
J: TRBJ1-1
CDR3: CAISEWGGNTEAFF
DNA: TGTGCCATCAGTGAATGGGGAGGGAACACTGAAGCTTTCTTT

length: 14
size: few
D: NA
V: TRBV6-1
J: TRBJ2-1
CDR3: CASSETSINNEQFF
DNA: TGTGCCAGCAGTGAGACATCGATTAACAATGAGCAGTTCTTC

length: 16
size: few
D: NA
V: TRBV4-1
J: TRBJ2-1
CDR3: CASSQDRGRGGNEQFF
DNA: TGCGCCAGCAGCCAAGACCGGGGTAGAGGAGGCAATGAGCAGTTCTTC

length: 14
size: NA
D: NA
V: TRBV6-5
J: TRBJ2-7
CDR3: CASSYRAPGDEQYF
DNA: TGTGCCAGCAGTTATCGGGCTCCGGGGGACGAGCAGTACTTC

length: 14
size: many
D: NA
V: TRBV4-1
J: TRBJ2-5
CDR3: CASREQGSQETQYF
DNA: TGCGCCAGCAGGGAGCAGGGTTCCCAAGAGACCCAGTACTTC

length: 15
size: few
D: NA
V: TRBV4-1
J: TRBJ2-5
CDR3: CASSPLLSKQETQYF
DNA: TGCGCCAGCAGCCCCCTTCTATCCAAACAAGAGACCCAGTACTTC

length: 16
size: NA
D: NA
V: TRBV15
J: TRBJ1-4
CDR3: CATSRGSGTYDEKLFF
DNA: TGTGCCACCAGCAGAGGGTCCGGGACATATGATGAAAAACTGTTTTTT

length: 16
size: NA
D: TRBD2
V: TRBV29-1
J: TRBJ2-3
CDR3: CSVGGLAGGPTDTQYF
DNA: TGCAGCGTTGGCGGGTTAGCGGGGGGCCCCACAGATACGCAGTATTTT

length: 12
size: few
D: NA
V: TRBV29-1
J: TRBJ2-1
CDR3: CSVGVYPNEQFF
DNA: TGCAGCGTCGGGGTGTATCCCAATGAGCAGTTCTTC

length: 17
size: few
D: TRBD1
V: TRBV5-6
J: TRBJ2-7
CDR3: CASSLGPGQGLSYEQYF
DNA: TGTGCCAGCAGCTTGGGTCCGGGACAGGGGCTCTCCTACGAGCAGTACTTC

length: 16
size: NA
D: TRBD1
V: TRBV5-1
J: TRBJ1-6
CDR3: CASSFTSGTANSPLHF
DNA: TGCGCCAGCAGCTTCACATCCGGGACAGCTAATTCACCCCTCCACTTT